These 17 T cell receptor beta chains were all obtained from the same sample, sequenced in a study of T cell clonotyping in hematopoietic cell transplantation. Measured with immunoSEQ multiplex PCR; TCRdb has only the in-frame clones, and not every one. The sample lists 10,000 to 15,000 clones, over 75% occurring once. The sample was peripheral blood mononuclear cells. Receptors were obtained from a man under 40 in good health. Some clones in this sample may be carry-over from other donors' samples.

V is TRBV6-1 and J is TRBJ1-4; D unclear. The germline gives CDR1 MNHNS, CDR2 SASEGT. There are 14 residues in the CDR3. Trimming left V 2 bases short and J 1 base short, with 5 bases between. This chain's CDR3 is CASSETLTNEKLFF. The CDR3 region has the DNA TGTGCCAGCAGTGAAACATTAACTAATGAAAAACTGTTTTTT.

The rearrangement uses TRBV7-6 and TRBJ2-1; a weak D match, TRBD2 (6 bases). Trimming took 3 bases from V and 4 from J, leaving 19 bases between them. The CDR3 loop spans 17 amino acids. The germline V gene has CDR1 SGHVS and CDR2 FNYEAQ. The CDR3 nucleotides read TGTGCCAGCAGCTTGTCCCGTGGCGGGATACTGTACAATGAGCAGTTCTTC. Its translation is CASSLSRGGILYNEQFF. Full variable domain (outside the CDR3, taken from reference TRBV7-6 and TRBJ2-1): GAGVSQSPRYKVTKRGQDVALRCDPISGHVSLYWYRQALGQGPEFLTYFNYEAQQDKSGLPNDRFSAERPEGSISTLTIQRTEQRDSAMYRCASSLSRGGILYNEQFFGPGTRLTVL.

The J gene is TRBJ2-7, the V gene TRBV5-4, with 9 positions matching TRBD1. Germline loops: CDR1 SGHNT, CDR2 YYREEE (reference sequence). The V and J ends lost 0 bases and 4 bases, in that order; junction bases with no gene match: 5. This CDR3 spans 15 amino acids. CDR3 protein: CASSLAPQGAYEQYF. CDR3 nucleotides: TGTGCCAGCAGCTTGGCCCCACAGGGGGCTTACGAGCAGTACTTC.

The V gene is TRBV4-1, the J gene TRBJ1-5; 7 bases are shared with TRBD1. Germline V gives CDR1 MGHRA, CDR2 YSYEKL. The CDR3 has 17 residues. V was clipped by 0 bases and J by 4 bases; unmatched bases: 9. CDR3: CASSQESEGARNQPQHF. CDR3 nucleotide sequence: TGCGCCAGCAGCCAAGAGTCGGAGGGGGCGAGAAATCAGCCCCAGCATTTT.

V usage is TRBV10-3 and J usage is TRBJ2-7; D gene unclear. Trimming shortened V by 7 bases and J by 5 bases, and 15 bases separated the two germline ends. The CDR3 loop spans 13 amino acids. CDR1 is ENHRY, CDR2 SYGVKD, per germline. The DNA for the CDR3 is TGTGCCATCACCCAGGAGAGGCGGAACGAGCAGTACTTC. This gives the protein CAITQERRNEQYF.

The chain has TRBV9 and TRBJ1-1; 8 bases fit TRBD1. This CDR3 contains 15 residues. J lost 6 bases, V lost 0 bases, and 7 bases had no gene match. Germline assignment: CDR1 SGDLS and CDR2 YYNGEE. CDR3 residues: CASSVEPTGVSEAFF. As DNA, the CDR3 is TGTGCCAGCAGCGTAGAGCCGACAGGGGTCTCTGAAGCTTTCTTT.

The CDR3 protein is CASRLNRDYQETQYF. The CDR3 DNA is TGTGCCAGCAGGCTAAACCGGGACTACCAAGAGACCCAGTACTTC. J is TRBJ2-5 and V is TRBV5-6; D is possibly TRBD2 (6 bases). Germline V gene sequence: CDR1 SGHDT, CDR2 YYEEEE. The CDR3 consists of 15 residues. The V and J ends lost 5 bases and 0 bases respectively, with 14 bases between them.

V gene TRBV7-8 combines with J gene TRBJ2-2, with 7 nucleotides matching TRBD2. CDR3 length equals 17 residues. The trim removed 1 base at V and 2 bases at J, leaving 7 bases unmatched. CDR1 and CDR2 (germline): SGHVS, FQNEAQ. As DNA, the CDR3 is TGTGCCAGCAGCTTAGTGGACGGGGGACTAAACACCGGGGAGCTGTTTTTT. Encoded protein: CASSLVDGGLNTGELFF.

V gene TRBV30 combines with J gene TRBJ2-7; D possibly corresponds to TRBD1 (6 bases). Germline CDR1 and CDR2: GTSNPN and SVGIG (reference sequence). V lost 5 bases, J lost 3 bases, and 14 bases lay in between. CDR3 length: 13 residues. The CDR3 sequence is CAWGETGFYEQYF. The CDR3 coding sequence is TGTGCCTGGGGCGAGACAGGATTCTACGAGCAGTACTTC. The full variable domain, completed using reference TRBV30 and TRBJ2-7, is SQTIHQWPATLVQPVGSPLSLECTVEGTSNPNLYWYRQAAGRGLQLLFYSVGIGQISSEVPQNLSASRPQDRQFILSSKKLLLSDSGFYLCAWGETGFYEQYFGPGTRLTVT.

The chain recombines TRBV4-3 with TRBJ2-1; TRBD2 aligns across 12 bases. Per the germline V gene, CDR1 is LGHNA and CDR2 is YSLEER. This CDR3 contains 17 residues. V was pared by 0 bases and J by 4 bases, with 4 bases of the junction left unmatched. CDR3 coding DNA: TGCGCCAGCAGCCAAGATCGTACTAGCGGGGGGTACAATGAGCAGTTCTTC. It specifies CASSQDRTSGGYNEQFF.

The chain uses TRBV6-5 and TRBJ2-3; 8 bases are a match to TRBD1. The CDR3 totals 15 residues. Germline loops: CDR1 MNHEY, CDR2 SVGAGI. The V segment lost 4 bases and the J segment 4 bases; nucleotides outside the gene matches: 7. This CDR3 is CASSSQGAGPDTQYF. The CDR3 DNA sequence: TGTGCCAGCAGTTCCCAGGGGGCAGGTCCAGATACGCAGTATTTT.

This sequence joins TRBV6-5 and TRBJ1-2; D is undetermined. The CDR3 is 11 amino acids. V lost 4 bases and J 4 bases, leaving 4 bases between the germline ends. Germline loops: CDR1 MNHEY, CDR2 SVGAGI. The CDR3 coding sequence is TGTGCCAGCAGTTGGGTCTATGGCTACACCTTC. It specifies CASSWVYGYTF.

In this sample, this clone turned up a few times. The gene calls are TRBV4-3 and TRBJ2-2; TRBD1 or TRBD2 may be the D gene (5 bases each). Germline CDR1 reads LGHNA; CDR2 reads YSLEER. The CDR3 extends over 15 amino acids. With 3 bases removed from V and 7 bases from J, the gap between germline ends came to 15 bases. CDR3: CASSHQTLGVGELFF. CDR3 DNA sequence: TGCGCCAGCAGCCACCAGACCCTGGGGGTCGGGGAGCTGTTTTTT.

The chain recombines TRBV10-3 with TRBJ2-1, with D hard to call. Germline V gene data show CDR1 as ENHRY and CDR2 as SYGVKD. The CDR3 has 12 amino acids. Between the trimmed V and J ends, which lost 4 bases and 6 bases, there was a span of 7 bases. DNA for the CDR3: TGTGCCATCAGTGGCCGAGGCAATGAGCAGTTCTTC. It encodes CAISGRGNEQFF.

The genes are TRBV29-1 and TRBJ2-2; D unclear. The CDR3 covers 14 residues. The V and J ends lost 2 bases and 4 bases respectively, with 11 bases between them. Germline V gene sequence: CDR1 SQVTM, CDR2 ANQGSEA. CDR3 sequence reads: CSVERAASTGELFF. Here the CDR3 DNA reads TGCAGCGTTGAAAGGGCGGCCTCCACCGGGGAGCTGTTTTTT.

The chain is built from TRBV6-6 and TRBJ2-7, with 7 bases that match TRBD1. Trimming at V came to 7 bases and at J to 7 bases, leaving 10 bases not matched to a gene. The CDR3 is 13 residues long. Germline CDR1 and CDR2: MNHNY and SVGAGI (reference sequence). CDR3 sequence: CASTLYQGEEQYF. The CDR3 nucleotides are TGTGCCAGCACACTATACCAGGGGGAAGAGCAGTACTTC.

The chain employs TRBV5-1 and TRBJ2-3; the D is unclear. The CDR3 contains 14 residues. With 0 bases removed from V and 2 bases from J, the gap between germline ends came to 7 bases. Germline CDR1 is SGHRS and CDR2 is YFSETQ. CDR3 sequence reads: CASSLEGHTDTQYF. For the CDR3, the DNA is TGCGCCAGCAGCTTGGAGGGCCACACAGATACGCAGTATTTT.